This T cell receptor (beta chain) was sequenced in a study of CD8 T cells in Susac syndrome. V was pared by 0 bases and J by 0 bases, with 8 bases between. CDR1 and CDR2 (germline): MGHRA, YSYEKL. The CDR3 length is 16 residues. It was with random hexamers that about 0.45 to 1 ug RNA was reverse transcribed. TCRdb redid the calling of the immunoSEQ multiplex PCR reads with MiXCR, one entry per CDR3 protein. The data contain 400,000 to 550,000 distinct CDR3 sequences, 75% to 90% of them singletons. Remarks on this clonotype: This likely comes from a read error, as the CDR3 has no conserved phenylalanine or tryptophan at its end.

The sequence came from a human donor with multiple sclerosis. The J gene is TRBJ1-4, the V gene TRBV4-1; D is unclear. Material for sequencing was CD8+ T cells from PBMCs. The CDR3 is CASSQDDMPTNEKLFS. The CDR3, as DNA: TGCGCCAGCAGCCAAGATGACATGCCAACTAATGAAAAACTGTTTTCT.